This is a list of T cell receptor beta chains from one sample in a study of cytotoxic CD8 clonotypes in ibrutinib-treated CLL. Clones were read by immunoSEQ multiplex PCR, and TCRdb kept only the in-frame ones, dropping some. The sample has about 130,000 clones, 75% to 90% seen once; the top ten hold roughly 2%. Sample: PBMCs, taken after 24 months of ibrutinib treatment. Source of these receptors: a human donor with chronic lymphocytic leukemia. The CDR3 runs from the conserved cysteine through the conserved F or W. D genes are given only for firm matches. Only some rows state a clone size, as once, few, many or a class for expanded clones.

>NA|TRBV9|TRBD1|TRBJ1-2
TGTGCCAGCAGCGCCCGACAGGGGGCGAACTATGGCTACACCTTC
CASSARQGANYGYTF
>NA|TRBV4-2|TRBD1|TRBJ1-1
TGTGCCAGCAGCCAAGATCTAAGCAGGGGGCATACTGAAGCTTTCTTT
CASSQDLSRGHTEAFF
>NA|TRBV9|TRBD1|TRBJ1-2
TGTGCCAGCAGCGAGGGGGACAGGGGGCGAGGAATCTACACCTTC
CASSEGDRGRGIYTF
>NA|TRBV2|NA|TRBJ2-2
TGTGCCAGCAGTGAAGGCGGCAGGGGTAACACCGGGGAGCTGTTTTTT
CASSEGGRGNTGELFF
>NA|TRBV19|NA|TRBJ1-2
TGTGCCAGTAGAGTGGGCCAGGCAGGCATCTATGGCTACACCTTC
CASRVGQAGIYGYTF
>few|TRBV11-2|TRBD1|TRBJ2-6
TGTGCCAGCAGCGACAGGGGTTCTGGGGCCAACGTCCTGACTTTC
CASSDRGSGANVLTF
>NA|TRBV4-3|NA|TRBJ1-4
TGCGCCAGCAGTCCCCGGGGGGCTCATGGGGAAAAACTGTTTTTT
CASSPRGAHGEKLFF
>NA|TRBV28|NA|TRBJ2-6
TGTGCCAGCAGTTCTCCGTACGGGGCCTCTGGGGCCAACGTCCTGACTTTC
CASSSPYGASGANVLTF
>NA|TRBV19|NA|TRBJ1-1
TGTGCCAGTAAGGTTGGGGGCCTGAACACTGAAGCTTTCTTT
CASKVGGLNTEAFF
>NA|TRBV4-2|NA|TRBJ1-5
TGTGCCAGCAGCCAAGGGCCTGAGGGACAGCCCCAGCATTTT
CASSQGPEGQPQHF
>NA|TRBV5-1|TRBD2|TRBJ2-7
TGCGCCAGCAGCGCCCAGGGCGGGAGGGCCGTCGAGCAGTACTTC
CASSAQGGRAVEQYF
>NA|TRBV7-9|NA|TRBJ1-3
TGTGCCAGCAGAAAAGGGGCTTCTGGAAACACCATATATTTT
CASRKGASGNTIYF
>NA|TRBV2|NA|TRBJ2-7
TGTGCCAGCAGTGAAGCCTCCGGGTCCTACGAGCAGTACTTC
CASSEASGSYEQYF
>NA|TRBV7-8|NA|TRBJ1-2
TGTGCCAGCAGCTTAGGTGGCGCCAACCGCGGGAGGGGCTACACCTTC
CASSLGGANRGRGYTF
>NA|TRBV30|TRBD2|TRBJ2-3
TGTGCCTGGAGGCGACCCGGACTAGCGGGGGGTCAAGGTACGCAGTATTTT
CAWRRPGLAGGQGTQYF
>NA|TRBV7-3|NA|TRBJ2-3
TGTGCCAGCAGCTTAGAGTGGCAAGATACGCAGTATTTT
CASSLEWQDTQYF
>NA|TRBV15|NA|TRBJ1-5
TGTGCCACCAGCAGAGACCCACGGGGGGGTCAGGCAGGGAGGAATCAGCCCCAGCATTTT
CATSRDPRGGQAGRNQPQHF
>NA|TRBV7-7|TRBD2|TRBJ2-5
TGTGCCAGCAGCTCGGGGGGGTACCAAGAGACCCAGTACTTC
CASSSGGYQETQYF
>NA|TRBV6-4|TRBD2|TRBJ2-2
TGTGCCAGCAGTGAAAGTGGGAGGGCCGCCACCGGGGAGCTGTTTTTT
CASSESGRAATGELFF
>NA|TRBV19|TRBD2|TRBJ2-5
TGTGCCAGTAGTATAGCCTTCCTAGCGGGAGGAATCCAAGAGACCCAGTACTTC
CASSIAFLAGGIQETQYF
>NA|TRBV4-1|TRBD1|TRBJ1-2
TGCGCCAGCAGCCCGACAGGGGGCTATGGCTACACCTTC
CASSPTGGYGYTF
>NA|TRBV7-2|TRBD2|TRBJ2-1
TGTGCCAGCAGCTTAGATGCCCCCGGGACTAGCGGGAGCTTCAATGAGCAGTTCTTC
CASSLDAPGTSGSFNEQFF
>NA|TRBV6-5|TRBD1|TRBJ1-2
TGTGCCAGCAGTTACTCAGGAGGGGGCGGCTACACCTTC
CASSYSGGGGYTF
>NA|TRBV7-9|TRBD1|TRBJ2-7
TGTGCCAGCAGCCCAGTTCCAGGGGGCGCCTACGAGCAGTACTTC
CASSPVPGGAYEQYF
>few|TRBV2|NA|TRBJ1-5
TGTGCCAGCAGTGAACAGTCAATGATGGGTCAGCCCCAGCATTTT
CASSEQSMMGQPQHF
>NA|TRBV7-2|TRBD1|TRBJ2-3
TGTGCCAGCAGCTTAAGAACAGGGGCGGCAGATACGCAGTATTTT
CASSLRTGAADTQYF
>NA|TRBV28|TRBD1|TRBJ2-5
TGTGCCAGCTGGACAGGGCGTGAAGAGACCCAGTACTTC
CASWTGREETQYF